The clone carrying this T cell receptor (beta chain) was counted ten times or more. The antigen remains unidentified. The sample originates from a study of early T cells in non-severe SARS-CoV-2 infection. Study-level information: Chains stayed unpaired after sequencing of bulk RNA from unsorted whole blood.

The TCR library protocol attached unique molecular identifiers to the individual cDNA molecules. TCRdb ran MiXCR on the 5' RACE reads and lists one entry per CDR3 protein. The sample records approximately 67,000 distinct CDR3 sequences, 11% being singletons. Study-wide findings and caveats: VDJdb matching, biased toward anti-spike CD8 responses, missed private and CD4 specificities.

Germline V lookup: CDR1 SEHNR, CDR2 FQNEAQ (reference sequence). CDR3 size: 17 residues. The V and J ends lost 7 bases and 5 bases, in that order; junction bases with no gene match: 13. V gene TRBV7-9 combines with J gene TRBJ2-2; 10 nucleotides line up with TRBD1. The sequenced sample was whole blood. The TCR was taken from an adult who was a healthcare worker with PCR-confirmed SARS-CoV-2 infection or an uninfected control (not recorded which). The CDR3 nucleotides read TGTGCCAGCAACGGGATGGGACAGGGGATATCGACCGGGGAGCTGTTTTTT. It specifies CASNGMGQGISTGELFF.